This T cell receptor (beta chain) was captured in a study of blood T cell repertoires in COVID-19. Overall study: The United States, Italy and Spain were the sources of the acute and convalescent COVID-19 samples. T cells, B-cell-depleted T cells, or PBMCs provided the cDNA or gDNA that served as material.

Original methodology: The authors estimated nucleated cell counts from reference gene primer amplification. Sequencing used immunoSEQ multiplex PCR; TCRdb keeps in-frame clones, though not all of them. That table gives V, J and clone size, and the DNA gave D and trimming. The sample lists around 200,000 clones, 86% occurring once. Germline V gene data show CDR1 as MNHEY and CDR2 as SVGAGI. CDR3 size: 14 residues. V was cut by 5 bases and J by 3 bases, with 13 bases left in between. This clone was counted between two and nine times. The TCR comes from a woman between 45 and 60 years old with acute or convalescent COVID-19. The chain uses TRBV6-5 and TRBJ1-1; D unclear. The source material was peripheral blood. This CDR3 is CASSSSAGDTEAFF. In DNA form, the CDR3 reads TGTGCCAGCAGTAGTTCGGCCGGGGACACTGAAGCTTTCTTT.